The 22 T cell receptor beta chains below all came from one sample that was sequenced in a study of blood T cells in healthy people across ages. Next came a second PCR, run for roughly 6 to 11 cycles, which used a sample-barcoded 5' primer along with a J-beta primer mix. TCRdb ran MiXCR on the 5' RACE reads and lists one entry per CDR3 protein. The repertoire consists of about 2 million distinct CDR3 sequences, with less than 50% occurring once and the leading ten covering approximately 2.1%. Sequencing used blood. Source of these receptors: a woman between 40 and 50 years old in good health.

The chain uses TRBV6-5 and TRBJ2-1; 9 bases are shared with TRBD2. Germline assignment: CDR1 MNHEY and CDR2 SVGAGI. With 0 bases clipped from V and 6 bases from J, the junction kept 6 bases outside the gene matches. CDR3 length equals 16 residues. CDR3 sequence: CASSYSGTSRTNEQFF. CDR3 sequence (DNA): TGTGCCAGCAGTTACTCCGGGACTAGCCGTACCAATGAGCAGTTCTTC.

V and J are TRBV7-9 and TRBJ2-4; 11 nucleotides align to TRBD2. The J call may be in error: the DNA end matches TRBJ2-5 better. The CDR3 covers 16 residues. Germline CDR1 SEHNR, CDR2 FQNEAQ (reference sequence). In nucleotides, the CDR3 is TGTGCCAGCAGCCGCCTGACTAGCGGGGCAGAGGAGACCCAGTACTTC. This translates into CASSRLTSGAEETQYF.

V usage is TRBV6-1 and J usage is TRBJ2-6, with D perhaps matching TRBD1 or TRBD2 (5 bases each). Germline CDR1 is MNHNS and CDR2 is SASEGT. V lost 3 bases to trimming and J lost 0 bases, with 12 bases between them. The length of the CDR3 is 17 residues. CDR3 residues: CASSERGEFSGANVLTF. The CDR3 nucleotides are TGTGCCAGCAGTGAGAGAGGGGAATTCTCTGGGGCCAACGTCCTGACTTTC.

This clonotype was detected a few times. The chain has TRBV7-3 and TRBJ2-5; tentatively, D is TRBD1 or TRBD2 (6 bases each). Per germline, CDR1 SGHTA and CDR2 FQGTGA. The CDR3 has 14 residues. Between the trimmed V and J ends, which lost 5 bases and 5 bases, there was a span of 15 bases. CDR3: CASSKQGGGETQYF. In DNA form, the CDR3 reads TGTGCCAGCAGCAAACAGGGTGGGGGGGAGACCCAGTACTTC.

The V and J genes are TRBV7-2 and TRBJ2-7, with a possible D match to TRBD2 (6 bases). Trimming took 5 bases from V and 0 from J, leaving 14 bases between them. The CDR3 is 15 residues long. CDR1 and CDR2 from the germline V gene are SGHTA and FQGNSA. In DNA, the CDR3 is TGTGCCAGCAGCCGACAAACGGGAGTCTCCTACGAGCAGTACTTC. It codes for CASSRQTGVSYEQYF.

The chain carries TRBV5-1 and TRBJ1-4, with TRBD1 matching 7 bases. There are 15 residues in the CDR3. V shed 4 bases, J shed 2 bases, and the junction held 5 bases outside the gene matches. In germline, CDR1 is SGHRS, CDR2 YFSETQ. CDR3: CASSVSGGTNEKLFF. CDR3 DNA: TGCGCCAGCAGCGTCTCAGGGGGGACTAATGAAAAACTGTTTTTT.

The chain uses TRBV5-1 and TRBJ1-1; no clear D. Trimming removed 5 bases from V and 3 bases from J, with 11 bases in between. There are 13 residues in the CDR3. Germline values: CDR1 SGHRS, CDR2 YFSETQ. CDR3 in amino acids: CASRTSGDTEAFF. The CDR3, as DNA: TGCGCCAGCAGGACCTCAGGTGACACTGAAGCTTTCTTT.

The genes are TRBV5-1 and TRBJ2-3; D may be TRBD1 or TRBD2 (5 bases each). Germline CDR1 SGHRS, CDR2 YFSETQ. The length of the CDR3 is 12 residues. The V gene lost 3 bases and the J gene lost 5 bases, with 7 bases spanning the gap. Here the CDR3 reads CASSWDLDTQYF. The DNA of the CDR3 is TGCGCCAGCAGCTGGGACCTAGATACGCAGTATTTT. Variable domain in full (rest from reference TRBV5-1 and TRBJ2-3): KAGVTQTPRYLIKTRGQQVTLSCSPISGHRSVSWYQQTPGQGLQFLFEYFSETQRNKGNFPGRFSGRQFSNSRSEMNVSTLELGDSALYLCASSWDLDTQYFGPGTRLTVL.

The CDR3 sequence is CASGLRYGNEQFF. CDR3 in DNA: TGTGCCAGCGGCCTTCGGTATGGGAATGAGCAGTTCTTC. The V gene is TRBV7-3, the J gene TRBJ2-1; D gene ambiguous. This CDR3 spans 13 amino acids. Trimming stripped 8 bases from V and 7 bases from J, with 15 bases between. Germline CDR1 and CDR2: SGHTA and FQGTGA.

The chain has TRBV6-5 and TRBJ1-6; the match to TRBD1 covers 8 bases. V lost 2 bases, J lost 7 bases, and 7 bases stayed unmatched. The germline gives CDR1 MNHEY, CDR2 SVGAGI. This CDR3 contains 16 residues. CDR3 coding DNA: TGTGCCAGCAGTTACCGACAGGGGAGGCGAAATTCACCCCTCCACTTT. The encoded protein is CASSYRQGRRNSPLHF.

V usage is TRBV5-1 and J usage is TRBJ2-3; D gene ambiguous. CDR1 SGHRS and CDR2 YFSETQ come from the germline V gene. Deletions cut 0 bases from V and 7 bases from J, with 6 bases between. The CDR3 is 12 residues long. CDR3 nucleotides: TGCGCCAGCAGCTTGGACGTACATACGCAGTATTTT. Translating it yields CASSLDVHTQYF.

This clonotype turned up a few times. CDR3 residues: CSVFIQGDSNQPQHF. CDR3 DNA: TGCAGCGTTTTTATACAGGGAGATAGCAATCAGCCCCAGCATTTT. V gene TRBV29-1 combines with J gene TRBJ1-5; TRBD1 might be the D (6 bases). CDR1 and CDR2 (germline): SQVTM, ANQGSEA. Trimming stripped 5 bases from V and 0 bases from J, with 14 bases between. CDR3 length: 15 amino acids.

The rearrangement links TRBV27 to TRBJ2-3; 12 bases line up with TRBD2. The CDR3 covers 16 residues. Germline loops: CDR1 MNHEY, CDR2 SMNVEV (reference sequence). V shed 6 bases and J 8 bases; nucleotides not matched to a gene: 12. CDR3 region: CASRYSTSGGYGTQYF. The CDR3, as DNA: TGTGCCAGCAGATATTCAACTAGCGGGGGGTATGGTACGCAGTATTTT.

This clonotype was detected only once. The rearrangement uses TRBV28 and TRBJ2-5, with a weak D call TRBD1 (6 bases). Deletions cut 9 bases from V and 7 bases from J, with 18 bases between. Looked up from germline, CDR1 is MDHEN and CDR2 is SYDVKM. This CDR3 contains 13 residues. CDR3 amino acids: CASINRETGTQYF. As DNA, the CDR3 is TGTGCCAGTATCAACAGGGAAACCGGGACCCAGTACTTC.

This clonotype was recorded at least ten times. The chain joins TRBV28 to TRBJ1-2, with unresolved D. V was shortened by 1 base and J by 4 bases, with 10 bases between the two germline ends. This CDR3 is 14 amino acids long. Germline-derived CDR1 and CDR2 are MDHEN and SYDVKM. The CDR3 reads CASSLYLGPYGYTF. CDR3 nucleotide sequence: TGTGCCAGCAGTTTATACTTGGGTCCCTATGGCTACACCTTC.

This clonotype was seen only a few times. J is TRBJ2-4 and V is TRBV20-1, with TRBD1 matching 9 bases. The J call may be faulty, since TRBJ2-5 better matches the DNA end. CDR1 is DFQATT and CDR2 is SNEGSKA in the germline V gene (reference sequence). CDR3 length: 14 amino acids. CDR3 in DNA: TGCAGTGCTAGGGACAGGGGTATAGGAGAGACCCAGTACTTC. Residues: CSARDRGIGETQYF.

V and J are TRBV29-1 and TRBJ1-2; tentatively, D is TRBD1 (6 bases). CDR1 and CDR2 (germline): SQVTM, ANQGSEA. The ends were cut back, 7 bases at V and 7 bases at J, with 22 bases in the middle. CDR3 length: 14 amino acids. The CDR3 bases are TGCAGCGCCGCCGCTGGTTCAGGGGTGGGTGGCTACACCTTC. Amino acids: CSAAAGSGVGGYTF.

This clonotype turned up a few times. The J gene is TRBJ2-4, the V gene TRBV6-2 or TRBV6-3; D is unresolved. The CDR3 has 14 residues. Trimming shortened V by 3 bases and J by 3 bases, and 9 bases separated the two germline ends. In germline, CDR1 is MNHEY, CDR2 SVGEGT. The CDR3 sequence: CASSYGPNKNIQYF. The CDR3 DNA reads as TGTGCCAGCAGTTATGGGCCCAACAAAAACATTCAGTACTTC.

In this sample, this clonotype turned up a few times. This sequence joins TRBV7-9 and TRBJ1-5, with TRBD1 matching 8 bases. CDR1 and CDR2 from the germline V gene are SEHNR and FQNEAQ (reference sequence). This CDR3 is built from 17 residues. V shed 2 bases, J shed 0 bases, and the junction held 6 bases outside the gene matches. CDR3 loop: CASSLYSGGGSNQPQHF. The CDR3 nucleotides read TGTGCCAGCAGCTTATATTCAGGGGGCGGTAGCAATCAGCCCCAGCATTTT.

The chain carries TRBV4-1 and TRBJ1-4; 9 bases are a match to TRBD1. This CDR3 comprises 17 residues. Trimming cost V 4 bases and J 0 bases; bases outside gene matches: 6. Germline CDR1 reads MGHRA; CDR2 reads YSYEKL. The CDR3 reads CASSRGQGGSTNEKLFF. The DNA of the CDR3 is TGCGCCAGCAGCCGGGGACAGGGCGGATCAACTAATGAAAAACTGTTTTTT.

This chain joins TRBV28 and TRBJ2-3; D is possibly TRBD1 (5 bases). From germline, CDR1 is MDHEN and CDR2 SYDVKM. The CDR3 has 14 amino acids. Trimming took 4 bases from V and 5 from J, leaving 13 bases between them. In nucleotides, the CDR3 is TGTGCCAGCAGTTGGCAGGGTGAGATAGATACGCAGTATTTT. Translating it yields CASSWQGEIDTQYF.

The chain joins TRBV5-6 to TRBJ2-1, with 7 bases aligning to TRBD2. The V and J ends lost 5 bases and 5 bases, in that order; junction bases with no gene match: 7. The CDR3 runs 14 residues. Germline V gene data show CDR1 as SGHDT and CDR2 as YYEEEE. The CDR3 DNA follows: TGTGCCAGCAGATCGGGACTACAAAACAATGAGCAGTTCTTC. Translated, it gives CASRSGLQNNEQFF.